Shown below are 22 T cell receptor beta chains from a single sample sequenced in a study of blood T cell repertoires in COVID-19. Sequencing used immunoSEQ multiplex PCR; TCRdb keeps in-frame clones, though not all of them. The data contain approximately 120,000 clones, about 90% of them singletons. Sample: peripheral blood. These receptors were taken from a human donor in a cohort sampled during active COVID-19.

V and J are TRBV10-3 and TRBJ2-1; no reliable D call. In germline, CDR1 is ENHRY, CDR2 SYGVKD. This CDR3 comprises 13 residues. The V and J ends lost 8 bases and 7 bases respectively, with 15 bases between them. CDR3 sequence reads: CAISASAGNEQFF. CDR3 sequence (DNA): TGTGCCATCTCTGCTTCTGCAGGTAATGAGCAGTTCTTC.

This clone was counted a single time. V gene TRBV11-3 combines with J gene TRBJ2-3; D is possibly TRBD1 (5 bases). Germline V gene sequence: CDR1 SGHNT, CDR2 YENEEA. The CDR3 extends over 15 amino acids. V was cut by 5 bases and J by 2 bases, with 14 bases left in between. CDR3 region: CASSPVAGITDTQYF. As DNA, the CDR3 is TGTGCCAGCAGCCCTGTGGCAGGGATCACAGATACGCAGTATTTT.

The sample holds one count of this clone. CDR3 DNA: TGTGCCAGCAGTGTGTTCACCGGTAACCCAAACGAGCAGTACTTC. Translation gives CASSVFTGNPNEQYF. The genes are TRBV2 and TRBJ2-7; D ambiguous. The germline gives CDR1 SNHLY, CDR2 FYNNEI. This CDR3 has 15 residues. V was pared by 4 bases and J by 5 bases, with 18 bases between.

The chain is built from TRBV28 and TRBJ2-5; D might be TRBD1 (6 bases). Trimming stripped 3 bases from V and 1 base from J, with 21 bases between. The length of the CDR3 is 18 residues. From germline, CDR1 is MDHEN and CDR2 SYDVKM. The CDR3 region has the DNA TGTGCCAGCAGTTTCCCCCAAGGAGTACAGGGCCTCCAAGAGACCCAGTACTTC. Amino acid sequence: CASSFPQGVQGLQETQYF.

V gene TRBV27 combines with J gene TRBJ2-7, with 7 positions matching TRBD1. There are 15 residues in the CDR3. Germline values: CDR1 MNHEY, CDR2 SMNVEV (reference sequence). The trim removed 3 bases at V and 3 bases at J, leaving 8 bases unmatched. This chain's CDR3 is CASSFQFTGVYEQYF. CDR3 bases: TGTGCCAGCAGTTTCCAGTTTACAGGGGTCTACGAGCAGTACTTC.

The genes are TRBV18 and TRBJ1-2; tentative D call: TRBD1 (5 bases). The CDR3 consists of 14 residues. V was cut by 0 bases and J by 7 bases, with 12 bases left in between. CDR1 and CDR2 from the germline V gene are KGHSH and LQKENI. CDR3 DNA: TGTGCCAGCTCACCACCGGGGAGGGGCGGTGGCTACACCTTC. It codes for CASSPPGRGGGYTF.

This chain connects TRBV6-5 to TRBJ2-5, with D unclear. Germline CDR1 reads MNHEY; CDR2 reads SVGAGI. The germline V and J ends were trimmed by 6 bases and 4 bases, with 12 bases remaining between them. The CDR3 totals 13 residues. The CDR3 protein is CASSQVVRETQYF. The CDR3 DNA is TGTGCCAGCAGCCAAGTAGTCCGAGAGACCCAGTACTTC.

The chain couples TRBV7-2 to TRBJ2-3; 12 nucleotides agree with TRBD2. This CDR3 is built from 15 residues. The germline V gene has CDR1 SGHTA and CDR2 FQGNSA. Trimming took 8 bases from V and 1 from J; bases not matched to a gene: 4. The CDR3 sequence: CASARLAGGTDTQYF. DNA for the CDR3: TGTGCCAGCGCCCGACTAGCGGGGGGCACAGATACGCAGTATTTT.

This chain joins TRBV28 and TRBJ2-5; 14 positions match TRBD2. Trimming at V came to 7 bases and at J to 4 bases, leaving 11 bases not matched to a gene. This CDR3 comprises 17 residues. Germline V CDR1 and CDR2: MDHEN, SYDVKM. CDR3 bases: TGTGCCAGCACCCCCCCCGGGACTAGCGGGAGTGGAGAGACCCAGTACTTC. Protein product: CASTPPGTSGSGETQYF.

Comment on this clone: Sequence at one end of the junction differs from germline and may be a read error. The chain joins TRBV27 to TRBJ2-7, with 9 nucleotides matching TRBD1. Germline loops: CDR1 MNHEY, CDR2 SMNVEV (reference sequence). The CDR3 is 15 amino acids. Here the CDR3 DNA reads TGTGCCGGCAGTAAACCGGGACAGGGACGCCACGAGCAGTACTTC. Translated: CAGSKPGQGRHEQYF.

This sequence joins TRBV7-9 and TRBJ2-5; 8 bases align to TRBD2. The CDR3 is 17 residues long. Per the germline V gene, CDR1 is SEHNR and CDR2 is FQNEAQ (reference sequence). With 1 base clipped from V and 2 bases from J, the junction kept 9 bases outside the gene matches. The CDR3 coding sequence is TGTGCCAGCAGCTTAGGAGTTAGCGGGATTCATCAAGAGACCCAGTACTTC. It specifies CASSLGVSGIHQETQYF. The entire variable domain, with the rest obtained from reference TRBV7-9 and TRBJ2-5, is as follows: DTGVSQNPRHKITKRGQNVTFRCDPISEHNRLYWYRQTLGQGPEFLTYFQNEAQLEKSRLLSDRFSAERPKGSFSTLEIQRTEQGDSAMYLCASSLGVSGIHQETQYFGPGTRLLVL.

The chain is built from TRBV24-1 and TRBJ2-1; 11 bases align to TRBD2. The ends lost 4 bases at V and 0 bases at J; junction bases unmatched: 7. This CDR3 is built from 18 residues. Germline lookup yields CDR1 KGHDR and CDR2 SFDVKD. The CDR3 DNA reads as TGTGCCACCAGTGACCCCGGGACTAGCGGTAGCTCCTACAATGAGCAGTTCTTC. Its translation: CATSDPGTSGSSYNEQFF.

The chain has TRBV4-1 and TRBJ2-2; weak D call: TRBD2 (7 bases). Germline V CDR1 and CDR2: MGHRA, YSYEKL. V was trimmed by 5 bases and J by 6 bases, leaving 16 bases between them. This CDR3 has 15 residues. The CDR3 loop is CASSSSGGASGELFF. CDR3 sequence (DNA): TGCGCCAGCAGCTCAAGTGGGGGGGCCTCCGGGGAGCTGTTTTTT.

This chain links TRBV9 with TRBJ2-3; D gene uncertain. Germline V gene lookup returns CDR1 SGDLS and CDR2 YYNGEE. V was clipped by 0 bases and J by 2 bases, with 7 bases between them. CDR3 size: 14 residues. CDR3 sequence (DNA): TGTGCCAGCAGCGTAGAACTGTACACAGATACGCAGTATTTT. This translates into CASSVELYTDTQYF. Together with reference TRBV9 and TRBJ2-3, the CDR3 gives the full variable domain: DSGVTQTPKHLITATGQRVTLRCSPRSGDLSVYWYQQSLDQGLQFLIQYYNGEERAKGNILERFSAQQFPDLHSELNLSSLELGDSALYFCASSVELYTDTQYFGPGTRLTVL.

V gene TRBV5-5 combines with J gene TRBJ2-7; 14 nucleotides match TRBD2. V shed 9 bases, J shed 7 bases, and the junction held 9 bases outside the gene matches. The CDR3 spans 14 residues. In germline, CDR1 is SGHKS, CDR2 YYEKEE (reference sequence). The CDR3: CATGLAGGGGEQYF. DNA for the CDR3: TGTGCCACCGGACTAGCGGGAGGAGGGGGAGAGCAGTACTTC.

This rearrangement joins TRBV7-2 to TRBJ1-1, with 8 bases lining up with TRBD1. J was trimmed by 4 bases and V by 3 bases; bases with no gene match: 10. The germline V gene encodes CDR1 SGHTA and CDR2 FQGNSA. The CDR3 contains 16 residues. CDR3 nucleotides: TGTGCCAGCAGCTTCATTGCAGGGGGCGCCGGCACTGAAGCTTTCTTT. Protein: CASSFIAGGAGTEAFF.

A single count supports this clone. The CDR3 DNA reads as TGTGCAAGTCGCTTAGCGCTTGCCGGGACAGGGAATAATTCACCCCTCCACTTT. It codes for CASRLALAGTGNNSPLHF. V usage is TRBV12-2 and J usage is TRBJ1-6; the D call TRBD1 from the table was never checked on the DNA. TRBV12-2 is a listed pseudogene. This CDR3 has 18 residues.

The rearrangement uses TRBV28 and TRBJ2-7, with D possibly matching TRBD2 (6 bases). CDR1 and CDR2 (germline): MDHEN, SYDVKM. This CDR3 has 17 amino acids. V was pared by 2 bases and J by 0 bases, with 17 bases between. The CDR3, as DNA: TGTGCCAGCAGTTTAGGAAACCCAGGGAGGTACTCCTACGAGCAGTACTTC. Protein product: CASSLGNPGRYSYEQYF.

DNA of the CDR3: TGTGCCGCCCGGGAGGCCCCTTTATACAATGAGCAGTTCTTC. It encodes CAAREAPLYNEQFF. The chain employs TRBV24-1 and TRBJ2-1; 7 bases match TRBD2. The CDR3 has 14 residues. Looked up from germline, CDR1 is KGHDR and CDR2 is SFDVKD. Trimming removed 12 bases from V and 4 bases from J; junction bases left unmatched: 11.

This clone was observed at least ten times. The chain joins TRBV7-3 to TRBJ2-7; D is unresolved. This CDR3 is built from 14 residues. V was shortened by 5 bases and J by 1 base, with 12 bases between the two germline ends. Germline lookup yields CDR1 SGHTA and CDR2 FQGTGA. CDR3 DNA: TGTGCCAGCAGCCAAGACCGACATTCCTACGAGCAGTACTTC. Residues: CASSQDRHSYEQYF.

V gene TRBV15 combines with J gene TRBJ1-3; D gene unclear. Germline-derived CDR1 and CDR2 are LNHNV and YYDKDF (reference sequence). This CDR3 region has 19 residues. Trimming pared 0 bases from V and 0 bases from J, leaving 18 bases between. This CDR3 is CATSRDITVQSHSGNTIYF. The CDR3 DNA is TGTGCCACCAGCAGAGATATTACGGTCCAAAGCCACTCTGGAAACACCATATATTTT.

This clone was recorded a few times. V and J are TRBV3-1 (or the pseudogene TRBV3-2) and TRBJ2-5; 7 nucleotides agree with TRBD2. Germline lookup yields CDR1 LGHDT and CDR2 YNNKEL (reference sequence). CDR3 length: 15 amino acids. V was clipped by 1 base and J by 1 base; unmatched bases: 3. The CDR3 coding sequence is TGTGCCAGCAGCCAAGTAAGGACTAGCCAAGAGACCCAGTACTTC. Translation gives CASSQVRTSQETQYF.